Listed below are T cell receptor beta chains from one sample, sequenced in a study of human T cells and chemical hapten exposure. TCRdb re-derived calls from the RACE reads in MiXCR, one entry per CDR3 protein. The sample gives over 300,000 distinct CDR3 sequences, approximately 5.1% of which show up once; 2% to 3% is in the top ten. This specimen was whole blood, taken in connection with sensitization to the hapten diphenylcyclopropenone (DPC). The origin of the receptors is a woman aged 45-65 years with alopecia areata. Some clones in this sample may be carry-over from other donors' samples. Both conserved end residues are part of each CDR3. D genes are given only for firm matches. Rows give clone size only sometimes, using once, few, many, or a class for an expanded clone.

J gene	D gene	clone size	V gene	CDR3 protein	CDR3 DNA
TRBJ2-2	.	many	TRBV12-3/TRBV12-4	CASTRTQTNTGELFF	TGTGCCAGCACCCGGACACAGACAAACACCGGGGAGCTGTTTTTT
TRBJ1-2	.	many	TRBV15	CATSRDRSTSYGYTF	TGTGCCACCAGCAGAGATAGGAGCACGAGCTATGGCTACACCTTC
TRBJ2-1	.	few	TRBV24-1	CATSLGDEQFF	TGTGCCACCAGTCTAGGTGATGAGCAGTTCTTC
TRBJ1-1	TRBD1	few	TRBV6-6	CASSYRQGRGVRNTEAFF	TGTGCCAGCAGTTACAGACAGGGACGAGGGGTTAGGAACACTGAAGCTTTCTTT
TRBJ1-1	.	few	TRBV6-2/TRBV6-3	CASRGGVLRNTEAFF	TGTGCCAGCAGGGGAGGGGTTTTGAGGAACACTGAAGCTTTCTTT
TRBJ2-4	.	many	TRBV6-6	CASLDLAKNIQYF	TGTGCCAGCCTAGACCTAGCCAAAAACATTCAGTACTTC
TRBJ2-3	TRBD2	few	TRBV20-1	CSASAGGRYTQYF	TGCAGTGCTAGTGCGGGAGGACGGTATACGCAGTATTTT
TRBJ1-4	.	many	TRBV20-1	CSARVPGRNEKLFF	TGCAGTGCTAGAGTCCCGGGACGTAATGAAAAACTGTTTTTT
TRBJ2-5	.	many	TRBV18	CASSPSYQETQYF	TGTGCCAGCTCCCCATCCTACCAAGAGACCCAGTACTTC
TRBJ2-7	.	many	TRBV27	CASSGDIHEQYF	TGTGCCAGCAGCGGGGACATCCACGAGCAGTACTTC
TRBJ1-5	.	few	TRBV5-6	CASSFHILGNQPQHF	TGTGCCAGCAGCTTTCACATTTTAGGCAATCAGCCCCAGCATTTT
TRBJ2-3	.	.	TRBV9	CASKGGGADTQYF	TGTGCCAGCAAGGGAGGTGGCGCAGATACGCAGTATTTT
TRBJ1-4	TRBD1	few	TRBV6-1	CASSGENRGRGATNEKLFF	TGTGCCAGCAGCGGGGAGAACAGGGGGAGAGGGGCAACTAATGAAAAACTGTTTTTT
TRBJ2-5	TRBD2	few	TRBV20-1	CSAPSAGGPETQYF	TGCAGTGCCCCGTCAGCGGGAGGGCCAGAGACCCAGTACTTC
TRBJ1-2	.	many	TRBV29-1	CSFRTLKGGYTF	TGCAGCTTCCGGACACTCAAGGGTGGCTACACCTTC
TRBJ2-1	.	few	TRBV19	CASSIRDLRVDEQFF	TGTGCCAGTAGTATTCGGGACCTCAGGGTCGATGAGCAGTTCTTC
TRBJ1-5	.	.	TRBV11-2	CASSSQGGHQPQHF	TGTGCCAGCAGCTCCCAGGGAGGACATCAGCCCCAGCATTTT
TRBJ1-3	.	many	TRBV27	CASRGLTGNTIYF	TGTGCCAGCAGAGGGTTGACTGGAAACACCATATATTTT
TRBJ2-1	.	many	TRBV5-1	CASSPEGLFNEQFF	TGCGCCAGCAGCCCGGAGGGACTGTTCAATGAGCAGTTCTTC
TRBJ1-1	.	many	TRBV6-1	CASTEPVGTEAFF	TGTGCCAGCACCGAACCGGTGGGCACTGAAGCTTTCTTT
TRBJ2-1	.	few	TRBV6-5	CASNKFQGPQRGNEQFF	TGTGCCAGCAACAAATTCCAGGGACCCCAACGGGGAAATGAGCAGTTCTTC
TRBJ2-1	.	few	TRBV20-1	CTVWGPGNEQFF	TGCACCGTCTGGGGCCCCGGCAATGAGCAGTTCTTC
TRBJ2-3	.	few	TRBV18	CASSPPSSRGQYF	TGTGCCAGCTCACCACCCTCCTCGCGGGGGCAGTATTTT
TRBJ2-1	TRBD2	few	TRBV20-1	CSARLAGGRNEQFF	TGCAGTGCTAGACTAGCGGGGGGGCGGAATGAGCAGTTCTTC
TRBJ2-6	TRBD2	few	TRBV5-4	CASGDPSGRFSGANVLTF	TGTGCCAGCGGAGACCCTAGCGGGAGATTCTCTGGGGCCAACGTCCTGACTTTC
TRBJ1-4	.	many	TRBV5-1	CASSLGPNEKLFF	TGCGCCAGCAGCCTGGGACCGAATGAAAAACTGTTTTTT
TRBJ2-3	.	few	TRBV21-1	CASSPGKIFGLADTDTQYF	TGTGCCAGCAGCCCAGGGAAAATTTTTGGACTAGCGGATACAGATACGCAGTATTTT
TRBJ2-7	.	many	TRBV5-5	CASSFGTNYEQYF	TGTGCCAGCAGCTTCGGCACAAACTACGAGCAGTACTTC
TRBJ1-5	TRBD1	few	TRBV4-1	CASSQEPGGNQPQHF	TGCGCCAGCAGCCAAGAGCCAGGGGGAAATCAGCCCCAGCATTTT
TRBJ1-4	.	many	TRBV7-2	CASSRVGGSNEKLFF	TGTGCCAGCAGCCGAGTGGGGGGTTCGAATGAAAAACTGTTTTTT
TRBJ2-6	.	.	TRBV3-1	CASRKTGLSSGANVLTF	TGTGCCAGCAGGAAAACGGGGCTTAGCTCTGGGGCCAACGTCCTGACTTTC
TRBJ1-4	.	many	TRBV7-9	CAIQGRSEEKLLF	TGTGCCATCCAGGGCCGGTCAGAGGAAAAACTGCTTTTT
TRBJ1-2	.	few	TRBV12-5	CASGLPDHGYTF	TGTGCTAGTGGTCTCCCCGACCATGGCTACACCTTC
TRBJ2-2	.	many	TRBV20-1	CSAIGGSDTGELFF	TGCAGTGCTATTGGTGGGAGTGACACCGGGGAGCTGTTTTTT
TRBJ1-2	.	many	TRBV10-2	CASSDRDPFNYGYTF	TGCGCCAGCAGTGACAGGGACCCCTTTAACTATGGCTACACCTTC
TRBJ2-1	TRBD2	many	TRBV16	CASSPIAGYNEQFF	TGTGCCAGCAGCCCCATAGCGGGTTACAATGAGCAGTTCTTC
TRBJ2-3	.	few	TRBV5-1	CASSAAPAPSTDTQYF	TGCGCCAGCAGCGCCGCTCCGGCGCCGAGCACAGATACGCAGTATTTT
TRBJ2-7	TRBD2	many	TRBV6-6	CASSSSGDEQYF	TGTGCCAGCAGTTCTAGCGGGGACGAGCAGTACTTC
TRBJ1-1	.	few	TRBV7-9	CASSFVGYGGGGTEAFF	TGTGCCAGCAGCTTCGTAGGTTACGGGGGCGGCGGCACTGAAGCTTTCTTT
TRBJ1-4	.	many	TRBV27	CASSEGSSNEKLFF	TGTGCCAGCAGTGAGGGCAGTAGTAATGAAAAACTGTTTTTT